The present TCR beta chain was sequenced within a study of cytomegalovirus exposure and HLA in healthy donors. The germline CDR1 and CDR2 sequences are KGHSH and LQKENI. Trimming pared 5 bases from V and 3 bases from J, leaving 9 bases between. This CDR3 spans 13 amino acids. There are a few counts of this clone. In the PCR, 60 Vbeta and 13 Jbeta primers were used. TCRdb's copy holds only in-frame clones and misses some; the assay was immunoSEQ multiplex PCR. This table has 150,000 to 200,000 clones, 55% to 80% appearing once. The sequencing input was PBMCs. The chain has TRBV18 and TRBJ2-3; possible D gene TRBD1, 5 bases. The source is a young woman in good health and CMV-seropositive. DNA for the CDR3: TGTGCCAGCTCATCCAGGGATACAGATACGCAGTATTTT. Protein: CASSSRDTDTQYF.